This TCR beta chain was recovered during a study of T cells in Graves' hyperthyroidism and ophthalmopathy. Overall study results and limits: Model-based prediction identified ophthalmopathy a median 6.5 months prior to its onset. Among thyroid clonotypes expanded above 0.001, most also appeared in blood.

Ophthalmopathy patients had moderate-to-severe active disease, CAS ≥3, NOSPECS ≥4, and disease duration under 3 months. In making diagnoses, clinical symptoms, serum thyroxine and TRAb, thyroid ultrasound and orbital computed tomography were all used. This CDR3 comprises 14 residues. CDR1 SGHRS and CDR2 YFSETQ come from the germline V gene. J gave up 3 bases and V 4 bases, and 5 bases lay outside the gene matches. Details on this clonotype: The antigen is not known.

Researchers took RNA transcripts and amplified the TCR beta CDR3 regions from them. HTBI primers were employed in a first-round RT-PCR of the TCR CDR3. TCRdb re-called the multiplex PCR reads through MiXCR, storing one row per CDR3 protein. The sample holds a few hundred thousand distinct CDR3 sequences; 17% are singletons and the top ten take over 45%. V and J are TRBV5-1 and TRBJ2-5, with 8 bases matching TRBD2. The sample taken for sequencing was blood. The clonotype was recovered from an older woman with Graves' ophthalmopathy. CDR3 region: CASSGGLAEETQYF. The CDR3 region has the DNA TGCGCCAGCAGCGGAGGACTAGCTGAAGAGACCCAGTACTTC.